These 27 T cell receptor beta chains came from one sample sequenced in a study of T cells in Graves' hyperthyroidism and ophthalmopathy. Amplified TCR beta CDR3 regions came from RNA transcripts. A first-round RT-PCR of the TCR CDR3 used the HTBI primer set. MiXCR was run by TCRdb on the multiplex PCR reads, yielding one entry per CDR3 protein. This sample has roughly 630,000 distinct CDR3 sequences, with approximately 14% found just once. Input material: blood. Every receptor here comes from a woman aged 25 to 39 with Graves' hyperthyroidism.

This clonotype was detected ten times or more. V gene TRBV6-1 combines with J gene TRBJ1-5; possibly TRBD1 for D (6 bases). V lost 8 bases and J 5 bases, leaving 10 bases between the germline ends. Germline lookup yields CDR1 MNHNS and CDR2 SASEGT. The CDR3 has 12 residues. The CDR3 reads CASREGDQPQHF. CDR3 nucleotide sequence: TGTGCCAGCCGGGAGGGGGATCAGCCCCAGCATTTT.

The CDR3 bases are TGTGCCAGCAGCAAGAACTACTACGAGCAGTACTTC. Protein: CASSKNYYEQYF. This chain connects TRBV6-4 to TRBJ2-7; D remains ambiguous. V was trimmed by 6 bases and J by 3 bases, leaving 9 bases between them. CDR3 length: 12 amino acids. Germline CDR1 and CDR2: MRHNA and SNTAGT.

This clonotype was seen only a few times. CDR3 DNA sequence: TGTGCCAGCAGTTACTCGTTTCCGGGTAACTATGGCTACACCTTC. Its protein product is CASSYSFPGNYGYTF. The chain combines TRBV6-5 with TRBJ1-2; D is uncertain. The V end was cut by 0 bases, the J end by 1 base, with 9 bases between. In germline, CDR1 is MNHEY, CDR2 SVGAGI. This CDR3 spans 15 amino acids.

This sequence joins TRBV7-9 and TRBJ1-2, with D possibly being TRBD1 (5 bases). With 2 bases removed from V and 1 base from J, the gap between germline ends came to 14 bases. From germline, CDR1 is SEHNR and CDR2 FQNEAQ (reference sequence). This CDR3 comprises 16 residues. CDR3 bases: TGTGCCAGCAGCTTATCGGGCAGGGATATTAACTATGGCTACACCTTC. The encoded protein is CASSLSGRDINYGYTF.

The chain employs TRBV18 and TRBJ1-2; weak D call: TRBD1 (5 bases). Deletions cut 6 bases from V and 5 bases from J, with 19 bases between. Germline assignment: CDR1 KGHSH and CDR2 LQKENI. The length of the CDR3 is 15 residues. CDR3 amino acids: CASSGPGTALYGYTF. In DNA, the CDR3 is TGTGCCAGCTCGGGACCCGGTACGGCGCTATATGGCTACACCTTC.

The V call is TRBV7-2, the J call TRBJ1-1; the D gene is possibly TRBD1 (5 bases). The V gene's germline CDR1 is SGHTA and CDR2 FQGNSA. The CDR3 has 14 amino acids. Trimming took 5 bases from V and 7 from J, leaving 17 bases between them. CDR3 sequence: CASSPEAGRSEAFF. The CDR3 bases are TGTGCCAGCAGCCCAGAGGCAGGGAGGAGTGAAGCTTTCTTT.

This clonotype was seen repeatedly, ten times or more. CDR3 coding DNA: TGTGCTGGGGCTAGCGGGAGTCAAGATACGCAGTATTTT. Residues: CAGASGSQDTQYF. The rearrangement joins TRBV18 to TRBJ2-3; 10 positions agree with TRBD2. The CDR3 is 13 amino acids. In germline, CDR1 is KGHSH, CDR2 LQKENI. Full variable domain (remainder filled in from reference TRBV18 and TRBJ2-3): NAGVMQNPRHLVRRRGQEARLRCSPMKGHSHVYWYRQLPEEGLKFMVYLQKENIIDESGMPKERFSAEFPKEGPSILRIQQVVRGDSAAYFCAGASGSQDTQYFGPGTRLTVL.

The table lists this clonotype with many counts. The V and J genes are TRBV11-1 and TRBJ2-5, with TRBD2 matching over 10 bases. The CDR3 has 18 amino acids. Losses at the gene ends were 3 bases for V and 3 bases for J; bases not matched to a gene: 13. Germline CDR1 SGHAT, CDR2 FQDESV (reference sequence). The CDR3 nucleotides read TGTGCCAGCAGCTTTCATTCTACCTTAGCGGGAGGAGAAGAGACCCAGTACTTC. Translating it yields CASSFHSTLAGGEETQYF. The full variable domain, rest sourced from reference TRBV11-1 and TRBJ2-5, is EAEVAQSPRYKITEKSQAVAFWCDPISGHATLYWYRQILGQGPELLVQFQDESVVDDSQLPKDRFSAERLKGVDSTLKIQPAELGDSAMYLCASSFHSTLAGGEETQYFGPGTRLLVL.

This chain joins TRBV5-6 and TRBJ1-2, with D unresolved. V lost 4 bases and J lost 7, with 14 bases in between. The CDR3 runs to 13 residues. Germline CDR1 reads SGHDT; CDR2 reads YYEEEE. The CDR3 is CASSLVRVSGYTF. CDR3 DNA: TGTGCCAGCAGCCTGGTAAGGGTTAGTGGCTACACCTTC.

The CDR3 sequence is CASSSGDRESDTQYF. The CDR3 DNA reads TGTGCCAGCAGTTCAGGGGACAGGGAGTCAGATACGCAGTATTTT. The chain combines TRBV6-5 with TRBJ2-3; 9 nucleotides line up with TRBD1. The CDR3 totals 15 residues. The germline V gene has CDR1 MNHEY and CDR2 SVGAGI. V lost 4 bases to trimming and J lost 4 bases; unmatched junction nucleotides: 6.

Concerning this clonotype: It may be a read error: a sequence one base away is much more abundant. Here the CDR3 omits its conserved ending phenylalanine or tryptophan, so a read error is the likely source. V is TRBV2 and J is TRBJ2-5; D ambiguous. V was pared by 8 bases and J by 4 bases, with 11 bases between. The CDR3 contains 12 residues. Germline assignment: CDR1 SNHLY and CDR2 FYNNEI. CDR3 DNA sequence: TGTGCCAGCGCCAGACTGATAGAGACCCAGTACTCC. It is translated as CASARLIETQYS.

This clonotype was seen repeatedly, ten times or more. The chain recombines TRBV28 with TRBJ1-5; 7 bases agree with TRBD1. The germline V gene has CDR1 MDHEN and CDR2 SYDVKM. After removal of 2 bases from V and 2 bases from J, the junction contained 6 bases not matched to a gene. This CDR3 is built from 16 residues. The CDR3 sequence is CASSLKGALGNQPQHF. Written as DNA, the CDR3 is TGTGCCAGCAGTTTAAAGGGGGCACTTGGCAATCAGCCCCAGCATTTT. The full variable domain, completed using reference TRBV28 and TRBJ1-5, is DVKVTQSSRYLVKRTGEKVFLECVQDMDHENMFWYRQDPGLGLRLIYFSYDVKMKEKGDIPEGYSVSREKKERFSLILESASTNQTSMYLCASSLKGALGNQPQHFGDGTRLSIL.

This clonotype was detected ten times or more. The chain uses TRBV2 and TRBJ1-2; maybe TRBD1 (5 bases). The V and J ends lost 6 bases and 4 bases respectively, with 12 bases between them. The CDR3 has 13 amino acids. Germline V lookup: CDR1 SNHLY, CDR2 FYNNEI. CDR3 amino acids: CASSAGNLYGYTF. CDR3 in DNA: TGTGCCAGCAGCGCAGGGAACCTCTATGGCTACACCTTC. The complete variable domain, with remaining parts taken from reference TRBV2 and TRBJ1-2, reads EPEVTQTPSHQVTQMGQEVILRCVPISNHLYFYWYRQILGQKVEFLVSFYNNEISEKSEIFDDQFSVERPDGSNFTLKIRSTKLEDSAMYFCASSAGNLYGYTFGSGTRLTVV.

The chain couples TRBV18 to TRBJ2-2; the D is unclear. Germline-derived CDR1 and CDR2 are KGHSH and LQKENI. The V and J ends lost 3 bases and 7 bases respectively, with 15 bases between them. The CDR3 runs 15 residues. CDR3 nucleotides: TGTGCCAGCTCACCTGGGTCTATAAGTGGCGGGGAGCTGTTTTTT. Translation: CASSPGSISGGELFF.

About this clonotype: With a much larger clone just one base away, this may be a read error. This chain links TRBV27 with TRBJ2-3; the D gene is possibly TRBD1 (6 bases). The CDR3 length is 14 residues. CDR1 and CDR2 (germline): MNHEY, SMNVEV (reference sequence). The CDR3 spells CACSLGGAADTQYF. The CDR3 DNA reads TGTGCCTGCAGTTTAGGGGGTGCGGCAGATACGCAGTATTTT.

The chain carries TRBV3-1 and TRBJ2-3; the match to TRBD2 covers 8 bases. Germline assignment: CDR1 LGHDT and CDR2 YNNKEL (reference sequence). The V and J ends lost 2 bases and 6 bases, in that order; junction bases with no gene match: 7. The CDR3 spans 15 residues. Written as DNA, the CDR3 is TGTGCCAGCAGCCAATCGGCGGGAGGAGGGGATACGCAGTATTTT. This encodes CASSQSAGGGDTQYF.

This clonotype was seen ten or more times. This chain uses TRBV3-1 with TRBJ2-7, with 10 positions matching TRBD2. J gave up 1 base and V 5 bases, and 5 bases lay outside the gene matches. From germline, CDR1 is LGHDT and CDR2 YNNKEL (reference sequence). This CDR3 has 15 amino acids. CDR3 sequence reads: CASSLAGGVSYEQYF. CDR3 bases: TGTGCCAGCAGCTTAGCGGGAGGAGTGTCCTACGAGCAGTACTTC.

This clonotype was counted many times. This chain connects TRBV20-1 to TRBJ1-1; weak D call: TRBD1 (6 bases). This CDR3 contains 12 residues. Trimming shortened V by 3 bases and J by 1 base, and 6 bases separated the two germline ends. Germline loops: CDR1 DFQATT, CDR2 SNEGSKA (reference sequence). CDR3: CSARTGNTEAFF. As DNA, the CDR3 is TGCAGTGCTAGGACAGGGAACACTGAAGCTTTCTTT.

The table lists this clonotype with many counts. This rearrangement joins TRBV20-1 to TRBJ2-7, with 13 positions matching TRBD2. Germline V gene data show CDR1 as DFQATT and CDR2 as SNEGSKA (reference sequence). V lost 6 bases, J lost 3 bases, and 5 bases stayed unmatched. The CDR3 runs 14 residues. CDR3 protein: CSAKLAGGFYEQYF. The DNA of the CDR3 is TGCAGTGCAAAACTAGCGGGAGGGTTCTACGAGCAGTACTTC.

With regard to this clonotype: The junction and the germline gene differ at one end; a read error may be behind it. The CDR3 region has the DNA TGCGCCAGCAGCCATGCCTCGGGTTCCTACGAGCGGTACTTC. This codes for CASSHASGSYERYF. The gene calls are TRBV4-1 and TRBJ2-7; the D is unclear. The V gene's germline CDR1 is MGHRA and CDR2 YSYEKL. The CDR3 consists of 14 residues.

This clonotype appeared once. A much larger clone differs from this one at a single base, so this may be a read error. The genes are TRBV28 and TRBJ1-4; D remains ambiguous. The germline V gene has CDR1 MDHEN and CDR2 SYDVKM. This CDR3 is 13 amino acids long. CDR3 loop: CASSFILNEKLVF. Written as DNA, the CDR3 is TGTGCCAGCAGTTTCATCCTAAATGAAAAACTGGTTTTT.

Many counts were recorded for this clonotype. The chain uses TRBV11-2 and TRBJ1-2; no clear D. Germline V gene sequence: CDR1 SGHAT, CDR2 FQNNGV. CDR3 size: 13 residues. V was pared by 2 bases and J by 8 bases, with 12 bases between. CDR3 residues: CASSLNSVGGYTF. DNA for the CDR3: TGTGCCAGCAGCTTAAATAGTGTTGGCGGCTACACCTTC.

This clonotype was seen many times. The rearrangement joins TRBV10-2 to TRBJ1-1; 8 bases match TRBD1. This CDR3 spans 14 amino acids. The germline V gene encodes CDR1 WSHSY and CDR2 SAAADI. The junction had 6 bases not matched to a gene; V was cut back by 6 bases and J by 3 bases. CDR3 in amino acids: CASRWTGRDTEAFF. CDR3 DNA: TGCGCCAGCAGGTGGACAGGGAGAGACACTGAAGCTTTCTTT.

The rearrangement links TRBV29-1 to TRBJ2-3, with D possibly matching TRBD2 (6 bases). V shed 4 bases and J shed 1 base, with 15 bases lying between them. The CDR3 totals 15 residues. From germline, CDR1 is SQVTM and CDR2 ANQGSEA. The CDR3 here is CSVVGRNVGTDTQYF. DNA of the CDR3: TGCAGCGTTGTGGGGAGGAACGTAGGCACAGATACGCAGTATTTT.

This clonotype has ten or more counts. The chain carries TRBV7-3 and TRBJ2-1, with TRBD2 identical over 8 bases. The CDR3 sequence is 14 residues long. The V segment lost 0 bases and the J segment 10 bases; nucleotides outside the gene matches: 5. Germline lookup yields CDR1 SGHTA and CDR2 FQGTGA. The CDR3 DNA reads TGTGCCAGCAGCTTAACGACGGGGGGGCTGGAGCAGTTCTTC. The encoded protein is CASSLTTGGLEQFF.

This clonotype was observed at least ten times. CDR3 protein: CASSPRGNNEQFF. The CDR3 DNA is TGTGCCAGCAGTCCCCGAGGGAACAATGAGCAGTTCTTC. The gene calls are TRBV12-3 or TRBV12-4 and TRBJ2-1, with D possibly TRBD2 on 5 matching bases. This CDR3 comprises 13 residues. Trimming took off 5 bases at V and 5 bases at J, with 10 bases between the two ends.

The genes are TRBV7-8 and TRBJ2-7; 13 bases fit TRBD2. Germline CDR1 SGHVS, CDR2 FQNEAQ. The CDR3 sequence is 15 residues long. After removal of 4 bases from V and 4 bases from J, the junction contained 4 bases not matched to a gene. The CDR3 spells CASSSGTSGKYEQYF. Here the CDR3 DNA reads TGTGCCAGCAGCTCCGGGACTAGCGGGAAATACGAGCAGTACTTC.